This T cell receptor (beta chain) stems from a study of shared clonotypes between healthy human individuals. Germline V CDR1 and CDR2: MNHEY, SVGAGI. V dropped 2 bases and J dropped 0 bases, with 10 bases sitting between them. The CDR3 loop spans 16 amino acids. Libraries were prepared by immunoSEQ multiplex PCR; TCRdb keeps only in-frame clonotypes and omits some of them. The sample includes 450,000 to 500,000 clones, more than 65% seen only once; the top ten take roughly an eighth. Sample: PBMCs. The clonotype was recovered from a woman aged 40 to 50 in good health. Some clones in this sample may be carry-over from other donors' samples. The chain couples TRBV6-5 to TRBJ2-2; D unresolved. This CDR3 is CASSYHYYTNTGELFF. CDR3 nucleotides: TGTGCCAGCAGTTACCACTACTACACGAACACCGGGGAGCTGTTTTTT.